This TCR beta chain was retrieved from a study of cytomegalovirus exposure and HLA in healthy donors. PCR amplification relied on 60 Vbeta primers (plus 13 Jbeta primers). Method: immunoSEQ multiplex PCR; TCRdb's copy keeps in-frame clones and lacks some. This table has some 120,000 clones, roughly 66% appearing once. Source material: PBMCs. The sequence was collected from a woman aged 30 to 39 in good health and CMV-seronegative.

As DNA, the CDR3 is TGTGCCAGCAGTTTGGGACAGGGTTCAGTGCGGGGCTACACCTTC. Its protein product is CASSLGQGSVRGYTF. The genes are TRBV28 and TRBJ1-2; TRBD1 matches at 9 bases. The CDR3 contains 15 residues. After removal of 3 bases from V and 8 bases from J, the junction contained 10 bases not matched to a gene. The germline V gene encodes CDR1 MDHEN and CDR2 SYDVKM.